The clone carrying this T cell receptor beta chain was counted at least ten times. Its antigen is not identified. Time point of the sample: blood at routine non-recurrence follow-up after resection. The CDR3 consists of 15 residues. The germline gives CDR1 SGHRS, CDR2 YFSETQ. V lost 4 bases and J lost 4, with 15 bases in between. This sample stems from a study of spatial heterogeneity in lung cancer. The wider study: 72 TRACERx patients with early, untreated non-small cell lung cancer donated samples. Detected beta-chain sequences consistently exceeded alpha-chain sequences.

Study conclusions and caveats: TCRs found ubiquitously expanded in tumor appeared in blood more at resection than at follow-up.

Carried by each TCR cDNA molecule was a unique molecular identifier. TCRdb itself ran the 5' RACE reads through MiXCR, one entry per CDR3 protein. Seen here are some 30,000 distinct CDR3 sequences, 8.5% to 12% observed once, and the top ten hold about 30%. The V call is TRBV5-1, the J call TRBJ2-1; D possibly corresponds to TRBD2 (7 bases). The sequencing here drew on PBMCs, taken at follow-up. The clonotype comes from a female donor with early-stage non-small cell lung cancer. The CDR3 coding sequence is TGCGCCAGCAGCGAGGTCGGGGGGCCTTACAATGAGCAGTTCTTC. This encodes CASSEVGGPYNEQFF.